This entry lists 26 T cell receptor beta chains sequenced from one sample in a study of T-cell reconstitution after alpha-beta-depleted transplantation in children (dated by TCRdb to the mid-2010s). The library relied on PCR. Sequenced on an Illumina HiSeq 2500. TCR library preparation used molecular barcoding, with unique molecular identifiers applied to normalize quantification of the TCRbeta repertoire. Starting from the raw public reads, TCRdb applied fastp trimming at Q25, assembled clones with MiXCR and retained in-frame beta chains. Duplicate CDR3 protein sequences are folded into a single record with the most common DNA and genes. In all, the sample holds hundreds of thousands of distinct CDR3 sequences, and roughly 16% of those were seen once. The ten largest make up 5% of the sample. The treatment or condition label for this specimen denotes: allogeneic hematopoietic cell transplantation with graft depleted of TCRalphabeta T cells and CD19 B cells.

The material sequenced was PBMCs, mostly from graft donor cells, taken 360 days after TCRalphabeta/CD19-depleted stem cell transplant. The receptors originated from a male patient younger than 18 who had a stem cell transplant for acute lymphoblastic leukemia, so the T cells may come from the graft donor.

Many counts were recorded for this clonotype. The chain joins TRBV11-2 to TRBJ2-2; no definite D call. CDR3 length equals 14 residues. Germline CDR1 and CDR2: SGHAT and FQNNGV. V was cut by 3 bases and J by 2 bases, with 7 bases left in between. The CDR3 region has the DNA TGTGCCAGCAGCTTGCCCCCCAACACCGGGGAGCTGTTTTTT. This gives the protein CASSLPPNTGELFF.

This clonotype was seen more than once but under ten times. The chain combines TRBV2 with TRBJ2-5, with TRBD2 matching 12 bases. There are 17 residues in the CDR3. Looked up from germline, CDR1 is SNHLY and CDR2 is FYNNEI. The junction had 12 bases not matched to a gene; V was cut back by 6 bases and J by 4 bases. This chain's CDR3 is CASRESRLAGVPETQYF. DNA for the CDR3: TGTGCCAGCAGGGAGAGTCGACTAGCGGGAGTCCCAGAGACCCAGTACTTC.

This clonotype turned up a few times. The rearrangement uses TRBV15 and TRBJ1-2; D remains ambiguous. Germline CDR1 LNHNV, CDR2 YYDKDF (reference sequence). The germline V and J ends were trimmed by 0 bases and 4 bases, with 21 bases remaining between them. The CDR3 is made up of 18 amino acids. The DNA of the CDR3 is TGTGCCACCAGCAGAGATCGAGAGGGTGAGGTCTTTGGCTATGGCTACACCTTC. Protein: CATSRDREGEVFGYGYTF. The variable domain in full, completed from reference TRBV15 and TRBJ1-2, reads DAMVIQNPRYQVTQFGKPVTLSCSQTLNHNVMYWYQQKSSQAPKLLFHYYDKDFNNEADTPDNFQSRRPNTSFCFLDIRSPGLGDTAMYLCATSRDREGEVFGYGYTFGSGTRLTVV.

The chain links TRBV5-1 to TRBJ2-7, with 9 bases fitting TRBD2. V lost 5 bases, J lost 4 bases, and 4 bases stayed unmatched. The length of the CDR3 is 13 residues. Germline lookup yields CDR1 SGHRS and CDR2 YFSETQ. CDR3 in amino acids: CASRQREDYEQYF. Here the CDR3 DNA reads TGCGCCAGCAGACAGCGGGAGGATTACGAGCAGTACTTC.

This clonotype has a handful of counts. The chain links TRBV20-1 to TRBJ2-1; D gene ambiguous. The CDR3 has 10 residues. V was pared by 4 bases and J by 8 bases, with 6 bases between. From germline, CDR1 is DFQATT and CDR2 SNEGSKA (reference sequence). CDR3 DNA sequence: TGCAGTGCTATGTATTATGAGCAGTTCTTC. Protein product: CSAMYYEQFF.

The chain employs TRBV5-1 and TRBJ2-5; 10 nucleotides match TRBD2. V gave up 0 bases and J gave up 5 bases; unmatched junction bases: 10. The CDR3 has 17 residues. Germline V gene sequence: CDR1 SGHRS, CDR2 YFSETQ. The CDR3, as DNA: TGCGCCAGCAGCTTGGATAGCCCAGCGGGAGGGGGGGAGACCCAGTACTTC. Protein product: CASSLDSPAGGGETQYF.

J is TRBJ1-2 and V is TRBV30; D uncertain. In germline, CDR1 is GTSNPN, CDR2 SVGIG (reference sequence). CDR3 length: 14 amino acids. V shed 2 bases and J shed 3 bases, with 13 bases lying between them. Here the CDR3 DNA reads TGTGCCTGGAGTAAACAGACTGGGCACTATGGCTACACCTTC. Protein product: CAWSKQTGHYGYTF.

The gene calls are TRBV29-1 and TRBJ1-2, with no clear D. The CDR3 contains 11 residues. The V end lost 8 bases, the J end lost 8 bases, and 15 bases lay between the germline ends. CDR1 and CDR2 from the germline V gene are SQVTM and ANQGSEA. CDR3 sequence (DNA): TGCAGCTTCAACCTCCCGGGGGGCTACACCTTC. Protein product: CSFNLPGGYTF. The whole variable domain, filled in from reference TRBV29-1 and TRBJ1-2, reads SAVISQKPSRDICQRGTSLTIQCQVDSQVTMMFWYRQQPGQSLTLIATANQGSEATYESGFVIDKFPISRPNLTFSTLTVSNMSPEDSSIYLCSFNLPGGYTFGSGTRLTVV.

This clonotype was picked up a small number of times. The chain is built from TRBV9 and TRBJ2-3; D could derive from TRBD1 or TRBD2 (5 bases each). The germline V and J ends were trimmed by 0 bases and 2 bases, with 10 bases remaining between them. Germline V gives CDR1 SGDLS, CDR2 YYNGEE. The CDR3 extends over 15 amino acids. CDR3 nucleotides: TGTGCCAGCAGCGTAGCCTGGGGGTACACAGATACGCAGTATTTT. It yields the protein CASSVAWGYTDTQYF.

This clonotype was detected a few times. The rearrangement uses TRBV11-1 and TRBJ2-1; 10 positions match TRBD1. Germline lookup yields CDR1 SGHAT and CDR2 FQDESV (reference sequence). Trimming took 5 bases from V and 4 from J; bases not matched to a gene: 14. The CDR3 runs to 18 residues. The CDR3 DNA follows: TGTGCCAGCAGCCCCGGGACAGGGGAACCTAGCCCTTACAATGAGCAGTTCTTC. Protein sequence: CASSPGTGEPSPYNEQFF.

V and J are TRBV7-3 and TRBJ2-3; 14 bases are shared with TRBD2. CDR3 length: 16 amino acids. CDR1 SGHTA and CDR2 FQGTGA come from the germline V gene. The ends lost 5 bases at V and 3 bases at J; junction bases unmatched: 4. CDR3 sequence reads: CASSTGLAGVTDTQYF. Written as DNA, the CDR3 is TGTGCCAGCAGCACGGGACTAGCGGGAGTGACAGATACGCAGTATTTT.

This clonotype was counted only a few times. The rearrangement joins TRBV20-1 to TRBJ1-2, with 7 positions matching TRBD1. CDR1 and CDR2 from the germline V gene are DFQATT and SNEGSKA (reference sequence). The CDR3 spans 12 residues. V was clipped by 4 bases and J by 5 bases; unmatched bases: 4. Here the CDR3 reads CSATNRGYGYTF. In DNA form, the CDR3 reads TGCAGTGCTACAAACAGGGGATATGGCTACACCTTC.

This clonotype was seen a handful of times. Written as DNA, the CDR3 is TGTGCCAGCAGTTACTCTAGACAGCCCCAGCATTTT. It encodes CASSYSRQPQHF. This sequence joins TRBV6-6 and TRBJ1-5; D is uncertain. V lost 0 bases, J lost 7 bases, and 4 bases lay in between. The CDR3 consists of 12 residues. Germline values: CDR1 MNHNY, CDR2 SVGAGI (reference sequence).

The table lists this clonotype with many counts. This chain links TRBV12-3 or TRBV12-4 with TRBJ2-7; D gene unclear. The germline V and J ends were trimmed by 3 bases and 4 bases, with 13 bases remaining between them. CDR3 length equals 14 residues. The CDR3 DNA sequence: TGTGCCAGCAGTTTTAAATTTGCGCTGTACGAGCAGTACTTC. It specifies CASSFKFALYEQYF.

The chain joins TRBV25-1 to TRBJ2-3, with 7 bases matching TRBD1. V lost 4 bases and J lost 4; bases outside the gene matches: 5. Germline assignment: CDR1 MGHDK and CDR2 SYGVNS. This CDR3 is built from 14 residues. The CDR3 loop reads CASSATQGADTQYF. DNA for the CDR3: TGTGCCAGCAGTGCGACTCAGGGGGCAGATACGCAGTATTTT.

The chain has TRBV10-3 and TRBJ2-4, with TRBD1 matching 8 bases. The V gene end was trimmed by 8 bases and the J gene end by 5 bases; junction bases not matched to a gene: 5. CDR1 is ENHRY, CDR2 SYGVKD, per germline. CDR3 size: 13 residues. CDR3 in amino acids: CAIAETGENIQYF. The CDR3 DNA sequence: TGTGCCATCGCGGAGACAGGGGAAAACATTCAGTACTTC.

The chain recombines TRBV6-2 or TRBV6-3 with TRBJ2-3; D perhaps matches TRBD2 (6 bases). Trimming cost V 8 bases and J 1 base, with 19 bases left between them. This CDR3 is built from 16 residues. Germline CDR1 reads MNHEY; CDR2 reads SVGEGT. For the CDR3, the DNA is TGTGCCAGCCGGGGACTCCGGCGGAGGGGCACAGATACGCAGTATTTT. This translates into CASRGLRRRGTDTQYF.

This clonotype has at least ten counts. The chain has TRBV4-3 and TRBJ1-2; a possible D gene is TRBD1 (6 bases). The ends were cut back, 2 bases at V and 3 bases at J, with 13 bases in the middle. This CDR3 comprises 15 residues. Germline V gene sequence: CDR1 LGHNA, CDR2 YSLEER. DNA for the CDR3: TGCGCCAGCAGCCAACAAATACAGGGATACTATGGCTACACCTTC. Encoded protein: CASSQQIQGYYGYTF.

V is TRBV6-6 and J is TRBJ2-1, with D possibly matching TRBD1 (6 bases). Germline V lookup: CDR1 MNHNY, CDR2 SVGAGI (reference sequence). The CDR3 totals 12 residues. V was cut by 9 bases and J by 5 bases, with 11 bases left in between. The CDR3 sequence: CASTGSNNEQFF. The CDR3 DNA sequence: TGTGCCAGTACAGGGAGTAACAATGAGCAGTTCTTC.

The chain links TRBV3-1 to TRBJ2-7; TRBD1 might be the D (5 bases). V gave up 5 bases and J gave up 5 bases, with 16 bases separating them. Germline CDR1 LGHDT, CDR2 YNNKEL (reference sequence). The length of the CDR3 is 14 residues. CDR3 nucleotides: TGTGCCAGCAGCTTTAGGGGCTTACAAGACGAGCAGTACTTC. Encoded protein: CASSFRGLQDEQYF.

Only a few counts were recorded for this clonotype. V and J are TRBV20-1 and TRBJ2-1; 8 bases match TRBD1. Germline V gene lookup returns CDR1 DFQATT and CDR2 SNEGSKA (reference sequence). V lost 5 bases to trimming and J lost 9 bases; unmatched junction nucleotides: 3. The CDR3 covers 11 residues. The CDR3 loop is CSAWTGFEQFF. The CDR3 nucleotides are TGCAGTGCTTGGACAGGGTTTGAGCAGTTCTTC.

This clonotype was counted a few times. J is TRBJ2-1 and V is TRBV6-2 or TRBV6-3; D remains ambiguous. CDR3 length: 17 amino acids. The V and J ends lost 6 bases and 2 bases respectively, with 20 bases between them. Germline CDR1 is MNHEY and CDR2 is SVGEGT. The CDR3, as DNA: TGTGCCAGCAGCCGCCCTCGGATGATTACGACCTACAATGAGCAGTTCTTC. Translating gives CASSRPRMITTYNEQFF.

Only a few counts were recorded for this clonotype. This chain links TRBV3-1 with TRBJ2-7; 8 bases agree with TRBD2. The CDR3 covers 15 residues. Germline V gene lookup returns CDR1 LGHDT and CDR2 YNNKEL (reference sequence). J lost 6 bases, V lost 4 bases, and 11 bases had no gene match. The CDR3 DNA reads TGTGCCAGCAGCCCAATCGGGGGGGTCGGTATCGAGCAGTACTTC. The encoded protein is CASSPIGGVGIEQYF.

This clonotype was detected a few times. The CDR3 reads CATSGGGRQGWNEQFF. In nucleotides, the CDR3 is TGTGCCACCAGCGGAGGGGGGAGACAGGGGTGGAATGAGCAGTTCTTC. This chain links TRBV15 with TRBJ2-1; 8 nucleotides match TRBD1. The CDR3 runs 16 residues. V dropped 5 bases and J dropped 7; count of bases not matched to a gene: 13. Germline values: CDR1 LNHNV, CDR2 YYDKDF (reference sequence).

The chain uses TRBV10-3 and TRBJ2-1; the match to TRBD2 covers 13 bases. The germline V gene has CDR1 ENHRY and CDR2 SYGVKD. The CDR3 is 15 amino acids. J lost 9 bases, V lost 3 bases, and 5 bases had no gene match. The CDR3 loop is CAISEPGTSGTEQFF. The CDR3 nucleotides read TGTGCCATCAGTGAACCCGGGACTAGCGGGACTGAGCAGTTCTTC.

This clonotype was observed at least ten times. This rearrangement joins TRBV7-9 to TRBJ2-7, with 7 bases that match TRBD2. V lost 8 bases, J lost 0 bases, and 1 base stayed unmatched. Germline CDR1 and CDR2: SEHNR and FQNEAQ (reference sequence). The CDR3 is 12 amino acids. CDR3 sequence reads: CASGRASYEQYF. The DNA for the CDR3 is TGTGCCAGCGGGAGGGCCTCCTACGAGCAGTACTTC.